The sequence of this T cell receptor beta chain was determined in a study of control samples from healthy donors and cancer patients. Using immunoSEQ multiplex PCR, the repertoire was profiled, and TCRdb retains in-frame clones only, with some absent. The sample includes some 45,000 clones, more than 85% seen only once; the top ten take about a fifth. Germline CDR1 SQVTM, CDR2 ANQGSEA. The CDR3 is made up of 15 amino acids. Trimming at V came to 7 bases and at J to 5 bases, leaving 14 bases not matched to a gene. V is TRBV29-1 and J is TRBJ2-3; TRBD1 agrees at 8 bases. The clonotype originates from a woman in her thirties or forties with head and neck cancer. Material: PBMCs. The CDR3 bases are TGCAGCGCCCGGTGTGGACAGGGTCGCAAAGATACGCAGTATTTT. Translated: CSARCGQGRKDTQYF.